The next 19 T cell receptor beta chains were all read from a single sample in a study of OX40 agonist ivuxolimab in advanced cancers. Assay: immunoSEQ multiplex PCR; the TCRdb copy retains only in-frame clones and omits some. The sample shows under 100,000 clones, about 85% of them seen only once. This specimen was CD4+ or CD8+ T cells sorted from blood, taken in a trial of the OX40 agonist ivuxolimab. These receptors were collected from an adult with an advanced solid tumor such as melanoma, head and neck, liver or kidney cancer.

This clone has only one observation. V is TRBV5-1 and J is TRBJ2-3; D remains unclear. Trimming removed 4 bases from V and 6 bases from J, with 12 bases in between. This CDR3 has 13 residues. Germline-derived CDR1 and CDR2 are SGHRS and YFSETQ. CDR3 residues: CASSLYTRDTQYF. DNA of the CDR3: TGCGCCAGCAGCCTGTACACCAGGGATACGCAGTATTTT.

The rearrangement uses TRBV7-2 and TRBJ2-2; D gene unclear. The germline V and J ends were trimmed by 5 bases and 0 bases, with 13 bases remaining between them. This CDR3 contains 16 residues. Germline CDR1 is SGHTA and CDR2 is FQGNSA. CDR3 sequence reads: CASSPATVTNTGELFF. The DNA of the CDR3 is TGTGCCAGCAGCCCCGCGACGGTTACGAACACCGGGGAGCTGTTTTTT.

J is TRBJ2-3 and V is TRBV28; 7 bases match TRBD2. V shed 3 bases and J 0 bases; nucleotides not matched to a gene: 12. Germline CDR1 is MDHEN and CDR2 is SYDVKM. The CDR3 totals 18 residues. For the CDR3, the DNA is TGTGCCAGCAGTTTTGCCGGGTGGAGCGGGGTAAGCACAGATACGCAGTATTTT. Amino acids: CASSFAGWSGVSTDTQYF.

The V gene is TRBV5-1, the J gene TRBJ2-5; TRBD2 aligns across 11 bases. CDR1 and CDR2 (germline): SGHRS, YFSETQ. The CDR3 has 16 residues. V trimming: 4 bases; J trimming: 2 bases; junction bases outside the gene matches: 7. This CDR3 is CASSPGSSGGQETQYF. DNA for the CDR3: TGCGCCAGCAGCCCCGGCTCTAGCGGGGGGCAAGAGACCCAGTACTTC.

The J gene is TRBJ2-5, the V gene TRBV6-6; possible D gene TRBD1, 6 bases. This CDR3 is built from 16 residues. CDR1 is MNHNY and CDR2 is SVGAGI in the germline V gene (reference sequence). Trimming shortened V by 2 bases and J by 1 base, and 14 bases separated the two germline ends. The CDR3 loop reads CASSYALTGTQETQYF. Written as DNA, the CDR3 is TGTGCCAGCAGTTACGCGCTTACAGGGACCCAAGAGACCCAGTACTTC.

This rearrangement joins TRBV2 to TRBJ2-3; 9 positions match TRBD2. Germline V lookup: CDR1 SNHLY, CDR2 FYNNEI. The CDR3 covers 17 residues. The J segment lost 0 bases and the V segment lost 4 bases, leaving 8 bases of the junction unmatched. DNA of the CDR3: TGTGCCAGCAGTGTGGGACTGACTAGCGGAAGCACAGATACGCAGTATTTT. As protein: CASSVGLTSGSTDTQYF.

The rearrangement joins TRBV2 to TRBJ1-2; TRBD1 agrees at 8 bases. V dropped 6 bases and J dropped 4; count of bases not matched to a gene: 4. Per the germline V gene, CDR1 is SNHLY and CDR2 is FYNNEI. This CDR3 comprises 13 residues. The CDR3 protein is CASRQGESYGYTF. DNA of the CDR3: TGTGCCAGCAGACAGGGGGAAAGCTATGGCTACACCTTC.

The chain uses TRBV5-4 and TRBJ1-4; 8 bases align to TRBD1. CDR1 is SGHNT, CDR2 YYREEE, per germline (reference sequence). V shed 3 bases and J 6 bases; nucleotides not matched to a gene: 10. This CDR3 is built from 16 residues. CDR3 nucleotide sequence: TGTGCCAGCAGCTCACCTCCGGGACAGGAAGATGAAAAACTGTTTTTT. This codes for CASSSPPGQEDEKLFF.

V and J are TRBV6-1 and TRBJ1-5; TRBD1 is a possible D gene (6 bases). V was shortened by 3 bases and J by 5 bases, with 14 bases between the two germline ends. The length of the CDR3 is 15 residues. Germline V gene lookup returns CDR1 MNHNS and CDR2 SASEGT. The CDR3 bases are TGTGCCAGCAGTGAGGGGGTGAGGGGGGATCAGCCCCAGCATTTT. As protein: CASSEGVRGDQPQHF.

The chain employs TRBV6-5 and TRBJ2-4; a possible D gene is TRBD2 (6 bases). Germline V gene data show CDR1 as MNHEY and CDR2 as SVGAGI. Trimming shortened V by 0 bases and J by 4 bases, and 10 bases separated the two germline ends. CDR3 length: 15 amino acids. The CDR3 DNA reads as TGTGCCAGCAGTTACTCGGAGGGAAGGAAAAACATTCAGTACTTC. Its protein product is CASSYSEGRKNIQYF.

The V gene is TRBV18, the J gene TRBJ2-7; TRBD1 matches at 7 bases. J gave up 2 bases and V 3 bases, and 4 bases lay outside the gene matches. Germline V lookup: CDR1 KGHSH, CDR2 LQKENI. The CDR3 is made up of 14 amino acids. CDR3 sequence (DNA): TGTGCCAGCTCACCTGGACAGGCAACCTACGAGCAGTACTTC. Protein product: CASSPGQATYEQYF.

The chain couples TRBV19 to TRBJ2-7; 8 bases are shared with TRBD1. Unmatched junction bases numbered 13, after V lost 7 bases and J lost 5 bases. CDR3 length equals 15 residues. From germline, CDR1 is LNHDA and CDR2 SQIVND (reference sequence). The CDR3 sequence is CASKGGTGGSHEQYF. DNA of the CDR3: TGTGCCAGTAAAGGGGGAACAGGGGGTTCCCACGAGCAGTACTTC. The whole variable domain, filled in from reference TRBV19 and TRBJ2-7, reads DGGITQSPKYLFRKEGQNVTLSCEQNLNHDAMYWYRQDPGQGLRLIYYSQIVNDFQKGDIAEGYSVSREKKESFPLTVTSAQKNPTAFYLCASKGGTGGSHEQYFGPGTRLTVT.

This chain links TRBV28 with TRBJ1-6; D remains ambiguous. Deletions cut 3 bases from V and 0 bases from J, with 9 bases between. This CDR3 region has 16 residues. In germline, CDR1 is MDHEN, CDR2 SYDVKM. The CDR3 nucleotides are TGTGCCAGCAGTTTCGGGTCTAACTCCTATAATTCACCCCTCCACTTT. It encodes CASSFGSNSYNSPLHF.

This clone has just one count. The chain joins TRBV6-6 to TRBJ1-1; TRBD1 matches at 7 bases. V dropped 3 bases and J dropped 1; count of bases not matched to a gene: 5. CDR1 MNHNY and CDR2 SVGAGI come from the germline V gene (reference sequence). This CDR3 has 15 amino acids. CDR3 sequence: CASSYRRQGNTEAFF. DNA for the CDR3: TGTGCCAGCAGTTATCGCAGACAGGGGAACACTGAAGCTTTCTTT.

V and J are TRBV30 and TRBJ1-1, with 8 positions matching TRBD1. This CDR3 is built from 12 residues. Trimming removed 4 bases from V and 4 bases from J; junction bases left unmatched: 2. The germline V gene has CDR1 GTSNPN and CDR2 SVGIG (reference sequence). CDR3 protein: CAWNRGGTEAFF. The CDR3, as DNA: TGTGCCTGGAACAGGGGGGGCACTGAAGCTTTCTTT.

The chain joins TRBV30 to TRBJ2-7, with D possibly being TRBD1 or TRBD2 (6 bases each). The V gene's germline CDR1 is GTSNPN and CDR2 SVGIG (reference sequence). Trimming removed 2 bases from V and 6 bases from J, with 14 bases in between. The length of the CDR3 is 13 residues. The CDR3 here is CAWSWGATGEQYF. The CDR3 region has the DNA TGTGCCTGGAGTTGGGGGGCGACGGGCGAGCAGTACTTC.

V is TRBV9 and J is TRBJ2-5, with 11 bases matching TRBD2. Germline trimming cut 0 bases from V and 4 bases from J; bases unmatched to any gene: 5. Germline CDR1 reads SGDLS; CDR2 reads YYNGEE. The CDR3 contains 16 residues. The CDR3 spells CASSVGSGGAGETQYF. CDR3 bases: TGTGCCAGCAGCGTAGGTAGCGGGGGGGCGGGAGAGACCCAGTACTTC.

This clone was recorded once. The gene calls are TRBV6-5 and TRBJ1-3; D may be TRBD1 (5 bases). CDR1 and CDR2 from the germline V gene are MNHEY and SVGAGI. This CDR3 spans 15 amino acids. Trimming stripped 0 bases from V and 3 bases from J, with 9 bases between. This CDR3 reads CASSYSGGSGNTIYF. In DNA form, the CDR3 reads TGTGCCAGCAGTTACTCGGGGGGTAGTGGAAACACCATATATTTT.

The chain employs TRBV5-1 and TRBJ1-3, with D hard to call. The ends were cut back, 5 bases at V and 2 bases at J, with 8 bases in the middle. Germline assignment: CDR1 SGHRS and CDR2 YFSETQ. The CDR3 spans 13 residues. The DNA of the CDR3 is TGCGCCAGCAGGACTGGGGCTGGAAACACCATATATTTT. It encodes CASRTGAGNTIYF.